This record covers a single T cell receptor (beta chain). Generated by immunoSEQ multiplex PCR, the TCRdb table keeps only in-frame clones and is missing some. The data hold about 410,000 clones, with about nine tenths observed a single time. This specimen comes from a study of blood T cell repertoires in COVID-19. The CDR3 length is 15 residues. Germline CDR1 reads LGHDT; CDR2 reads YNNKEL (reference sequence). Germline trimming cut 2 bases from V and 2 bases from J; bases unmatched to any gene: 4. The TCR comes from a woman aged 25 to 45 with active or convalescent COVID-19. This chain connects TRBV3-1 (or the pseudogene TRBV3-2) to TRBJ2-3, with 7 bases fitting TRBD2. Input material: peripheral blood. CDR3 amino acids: CASSQMLADTDTQYF. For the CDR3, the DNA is TGTGCCAGCAGCCAAATGCTAGCGGACACAGATACGCAGTATTTT.